The 9 T cell receptor beta chains given below trace back to one sample, sequenced in a study of PD-1 blockade in classical Hodgkin lymphoma. The assay was immunoSEQ multiplex PCR, and TCRdb's table has in-frame clones only and misses some. The table includes 25,000 to 30,000 clones, approximately 86% detected once. Each of the patients experienced relapse following autologous stem cell transplantation, and their brentuximab vedotin exposure differed. Applied to thawed PBMCs, magnetic negative selection was the method used to isolate CD8+ T cells. Sequencing was performed on CD8+ T cells from blood, taken at baseline. The receptors come from a human donor with classical Hodgkin lymphoma.

This chain links TRBV5-4 with TRBJ2-1; possibly TRBD2 for D (5 bases). This CDR3 region has 11 residues. The V end was cut by 3 bases, the J end by 9 bases, with 7 bases between. The germline gives CDR1 SGHNT, CDR2 YYREEE (reference sequence). The CDR3 protein is CASSYSAEQFF. The CDR3, as DNA: TGTGCCAGCAGCTATAGCGCTGAGCAGTTCTTC.

This rearrangement joins TRBV5-1 to TRBJ2-7; TRBD1 agrees at 10 bases. The CDR3 is 14 amino acids. The trim removed 6 bases at V and 4 bases at J, leaving 7 bases unmatched. Germline assignment: CDR1 SGHRS and CDR2 YFSETQ. The CDR3 loop is CASMDRDRGYEQYF. The CDR3 DNA reads as TGCGCCAGCATGGACCGGGACAGGGGATACGAGCAGTACTTC.

The V gene is TRBV27, the J gene TRBJ2-6; 9 bases are a match to TRBD2. The ends lost 0 bases at V and 12 bases at J; junction bases unmatched: 15. The CDR3 extends over 18 amino acids. Germline values: CDR1 MNHEY, CDR2 SMNVEV (reference sequence). CDR3 residues: CASSLSGSWVAGVSVLTF. The CDR3 coding sequence is TGTGCCAGCAGTTTATCGGGTTCATGGGTAGCGGGAGTTAGCGTCCTGACTTTC.

The chain carries TRBV9 and TRBJ2-1; D is unresolved. The CDR3 runs 15 residues. V lost 0 bases and J lost 7, with 14 bases in between. The germline gives CDR1 SGDLS, CDR2 YYNGEE. DNA for the CDR3: TGTGCCAGCAGCGTAGAGGTAAAATTAAAAAATGAGCAGTTCTTC. It encodes CASSVEVKLKNEQFF.

This chain joins TRBV5-1 and TRBJ1-5, with D hard to call. Germline lookup yields CDR1 SGHRS and CDR2 YFSETQ. There are 17 residues in the CDR3. Trimming stripped 0 bases from V and 3 bases from J, with 16 bases between. Here the CDR3 reads CASSLGTITPSNQPQHF. CDR3 DNA: TGCGCCAGCAGCTTGGGCACCATCACCCCCTCCAATCAGCCCCAGCATTTT.

This clone was counted only a few times. The chain is built from TRBV4-1 and TRBJ2-7; no firm D call. The ends were cut back, 2 bases at V and 2 bases at J, with 13 bases in the middle. Germline V gene data show CDR1 as MGHRA and CDR2 as YSYEKL. The CDR3 has 15 amino acids. CDR3 sequence: CASSQPLGFPYEQYF. DNA of the CDR3: TGCGCCAGCAGCCAACCCCTGGGGTTCCCCTACGAGCAGTACTTC.

The chain joins TRBV7-8 to TRBJ2-1; 8 bases fit TRBD2. This CDR3 spans 15 amino acids. Germline CDR1 SGHVS, CDR2 FQNEAQ. With V trimmed by 2 bases and J by 8 bases, 8 bases remained unmatched. The CDR3 sequence is CASSLRGTSKHEQFF. The CDR3 DNA reads as TGTGCCAGCAGCTTAAGGGGGACTAGTAAGCATGAGCAGTTCTTC.

This clone was found a few times. J is TRBJ2-7 and V is TRBV10-3, with D perhaps TRBD1 (6 bases). The CDR3 length is 13 residues. The germline gives CDR1 ENHRY, CDR2 SYGVKD. V lost 10 bases and J 2 bases, leaving 15 bases between the germline ends. CDR3 sequence: CATSPGHTYEQYF. CDR3 bases: TGTGCCACTTCACCGGGACACACCTACGAGCAGTACTTC.

J is TRBJ2-5 and V is TRBV7-9; the D is unclear. There are 14 residues in the CDR3. The V gene lost 0 bases and the J gene lost 4 bases, with 9 bases spanning the gap. CDR1 is SEHNR, CDR2 FQNEAQ, per germline (reference sequence). The CDR3, as DNA: TGTGCCAGCAGCTTAGCGAAAGACGGAGAGACCCAGTACTTC. Encoded protein: CASSLAKDGETQYF.